These 22 T cell receptor beta chains were sequenced from one sample in a study of cytomegalovirus exposure and HLA in healthy donors. With 60 Vbeta and 13 Jbeta primers, the PCR was carried out. Only in-frame clones appear in the TCRdb table, and some are missing; sequencing was by immunoSEQ multiplex PCR. The table includes approximately 100,000 clones, about three quarters detected once. Sequencing was carried out using PBMCs. Every receptor here comes from a male donor in good health and CMV-seropositive.

This clone has a handful of counts. The gene calls are TRBV19 and TRBJ2-1; TRBD2 matches 7 bases. CDR1 is LNHDA and CDR2 is SQIVND in the germline V gene (reference sequence). This CDR3 contains 14 residues. With 5 bases clipped from V and 2 bases from J, the junction kept 3 bases outside the gene matches. As DNA, the CDR3 is TGTGCCAGTAGTTCCCTAGCGGCCTACAATGAGCAGTTCTTC. It yields the protein CASSSLAAYNEQFF.

The CDR3 DNA reads TGTGCCAGCAGCGTAAGTAGCGGGGGGCATGAGCAGTTCTTC. Amino acids: CASSVSSGGHEQFF. This chain links TRBV9 with TRBJ2-1; the match to TRBD2 covers 10 bases. The CDR3 is made up of 14 amino acids. Trimming took 1 base from V and 8 from J; bases not matched to a gene: 3. Germline values: CDR1 SGDLS, CDR2 YYNGEE.

This clone has just a few counts. The chain employs TRBV30 and TRBJ2-3; 11 bases agree with TRBD2. Germline CDR1 is GTSNPN and CDR2 is SVGIG (reference sequence). This CDR3 has 16 amino acids. V shed 0 bases, J shed 0 bases, and the junction held 2 bases outside the gene matches. CDR3 DNA: TGTGCCTGGAGTGTAGCTAGCGGGGGGAGCACAGATACGCAGTATTTT. Protein sequence: CAWSVASGGSTDTQYF.

V is TRBV6-5 and J is TRBJ2-5, with 10 positions matching TRBD1. V dropped 6 bases and J dropped 1; count of bases not matched to a gene: 5. The CDR3 extends over 15 amino acids. Germline V lookup: CDR1 MNHEY, CDR2 SVGAGI. CDR3 in amino acids: CASSTDRGLQETQYF. The DNA for the CDR3 is TGTGCCAGCAGCACTGACAGGGGGCTCCAAGAGACCCAGTACTTC.

This chain connects TRBV5-1 to TRBJ2-3; perhaps TRBD2 as D (6 bases). This CDR3 contains 17 residues. Germline CDR1 SGHRS, CDR2 YFSETQ. With 3 bases removed from V and 0 bases from J, the gap between germline ends came to 17 bases. In nucleotides, the CDR3 is TGCGCCAGCAGCTCCCGGTCGGGAGACCCTAGCACAGATACGCAGTATTTT. Translation gives CASSSRSGDPSTDTQYF.

The rearrangement uses TRBV5-1 and TRBJ2-7, with D tentatively TRBD1 (6 bases). Germline V CDR1 and CDR2: SGHRS, YFSETQ. The CDR3 has 14 residues. Trimming left V 1 base short and J 5 bases short, with 13 bases between. CDR3 region: CASSLLMRGNEQYF. Written as DNA, the CDR3 is TGCGCCAGCAGCTTGTTGATGAGGGGGAACGAGCAGTACTTC.

The chain uses TRBV9 and TRBJ1-1, with no clear D. V lost 1 base to trimming and J lost 1 base, with 8 bases between them. This CDR3 contains 14 residues. Germline V gene sequence: CDR1 SGDLS, CDR2 YYNGEE. The CDR3 spells CASSVSPRNTEAFF. DNA for the CDR3: TGTGCCAGCAGCGTATCACCCAGGAACACTGAAGCTTTCTTT.

The chain has TRBV6-1 and TRBJ2-6; the D gene is possibly TRBD1 (6 bases). The CDR3 totals 16 residues. The ends were cut back, 4 bases at V and 4 bases at J, with 14 bases in the middle. Germline-derived CDR1 and CDR2 are MNHNS and SASEGT. CDR3 region: CASSVNREGGANVLTF. CDR3 bases: TGTGCCAGCAGTGTAAACAGGGAAGGGGGGGCCAACGTCCTGACTTTC.

The gene calls are TRBV5-1 and TRBJ2-3; D is perhaps TRBD1 (6 bases). V was clipped by 0 bases and J by 2 bases, with 7 bases between them. Germline lookup yields CDR1 SGHRS and CDR2 YFSETQ. This CDR3 is built from 14 residues. The CDR3 coding sequence is TGCGCCAGCAGCTTGGGGGACAACACAGATACGCAGTATTTT. Translation: CASSLGDNTDTQYF.

V usage is TRBV7-9 and J usage is TRBJ1-4, with D possibly matching TRBD1 (6 bases). The CDR3 is 14 amino acids. In germline, CDR1 is SEHNR, CDR2 FQNEAQ (reference sequence). The V end was cut by 4 bases, the J end by 6 bases, with 12 bases between. The CDR3 DNA follows: TGTGCCAGCAGCTGGGGGAACAGGGATGAAAAACTGTTTTTT. This sequence encodes CASSWGNRDEKLFF.

The rearrangement links TRBV6-5 to TRBJ1-4; D not resolved. V was trimmed by 5 bases and J by 0 bases, leaving 10 bases between them. Germline CDR1 and CDR2: MNHEY and SVGAGI. CDR3 length: 15 amino acids. The CDR3 sequence is CASSPYGTTNEKLFF. DNA of the CDR3: TGTGCCAGCAGTCCCTACGGGACAACTAATGAAAAACTGTTTTTT.

V and J are TRBV7-2 and TRBJ2-2, with D possibly TRBD2 on 7 matching bases. CDR3 length: 14 amino acids. Germline CDR1 reads SGHTA; CDR2 reads FQGNSA. The ends were cut back, 4 bases at V and 5 bases at J, with 11 bases in the middle. In DNA form, the CDR3 reads TGTGCCAGCAGCTCACAGGGAGGGACCGGGGAGCTGTTTTTT. Its translation is CASSSQGGTGELFF.

The chain has TRBV16 and TRBJ2-2, with 8 bases that match TRBD1. The CDR3 consists of 14 residues. V was clipped by 5 bases and J by 1 base; unmatched bases: 0. Germline loops: CDR1 KGHSY, CDR2 FQNENV. Here the CDR3 reads CASSGQGNTGELFF. CDR3 DNA sequence: TGTGCCAGCAGCGGACAGGGGAACACCGGGGAGCTGTTTTTT.

V gene TRBV5-1 combines with J gene TRBJ1-4; TRBD1 might be the D (5 bases). Germline CDR1 SGHRS, CDR2 YFSETQ. This CDR3 is 14 amino acids long. Trimming removed 0 bases from V and 8 bases from J, with 11 bases in between. CDR3 sequence (DNA): TGCGCCAGCAGCTTGGGGGGGGGTGAAGAAAAACTGTTTTTT. This encodes CASSLGGGEEKLFF.

CDR3 DNA sequence: TGCGCCAGCAATAGGGGCCTTAGCAATCAGCCCCAGCATTTT. Its translation is CASNRGLSNQPQHF. V is TRBV10-2 and J is TRBJ1-5, with D tentatively TRBD1 (5 bases). Trimming took 7 bases from V and 0 from J, leaving 10 bases between them. Germline assignment: CDR1 WSHSY and CDR2 SAAADI. This CDR3 comprises 14 residues.

This rearrangement joins TRBV14 to TRBJ2-2, with 9 bases aligning to TRBD1. The CDR3 has 15 residues. Germline-derived CDR1 and CDR2 are SGHDN and FVKESK. V gave up 3 bases and J gave up 1 base; unmatched junction bases: 0. Here the CDR3 DNA reads TGTGCCAGCAGCCAGGGACAGGGGAACACCGGGGAGCTGTTTTTT. Translated, it gives CASSQGQGNTGELFF.

This clone was seen only a few times. The germline gene is not matched at one end of the junction; a read error may be the cause. The chain is built from TRBV28 and TRBJ2-1; D might be TRBD1 (6 bases). Germline assignment: CDR1 MDHEN and CDR2 SYDVKM. This CDR3 is 12 amino acids long. Written as DNA, the CDR3 is TGTGCCAGCAGTTTATCTTACAGGGATTGGGTCTTC. Its translation is CASSLSYRDWVF.

The sample holds many counts of this clone. V is TRBV6-6 and J is TRBJ1-1; TRBD1 agrees at 7 bases. V lost 6 bases, J lost 10 bases, and 11 bases stayed unmatched. Germline CDR1 is MNHNY and CDR2 is SVGAGI (reference sequence). The CDR3 is 13 residues long. CDR3 protein: CASSQRRQGPAFF. In DNA, the CDR3 is TGTGCCAGCAGCCAACGGCGACAGGGCCCAGCTTTCTTT.

This clone was found a few times. J is TRBJ2-1 and V is TRBV14; tentatively, D is TRBD2 (5 bases). V lost 0 bases, J lost 9 bases, and 12 bases lay in between. The CDR3 extends over 14 amino acids. Germline CDR1 SGHDN, CDR2 FVKESK. The CDR3 sequence: CASSQELTGFEQFF. The CDR3 nucleotides read TGTGCCAGCAGCCAAGAACTTACGGGGTTTGAGCAGTTCTTC.

This sequence joins TRBV7-3 and TRBJ1-2; TRBD1 matches 10 bases. There are 16 residues in the CDR3. Unmatched junction bases numbered 11, after V lost 4 bases and J lost 6 bases. Germline CDR1 SGHTA, CDR2 FQGTGA. The CDR3 sequence: CASSSNGQGVLHGYTF. CDR3 DNA: TGTGCCAGCAGCTCCAATGGACAGGGGGTACTCCATGGCTACACCTTC.

The chain is built from TRBV5-1 and TRBJ2-5, with 14 bases lining up with TRBD2. CDR1 and CDR2 from the germline V gene are SGHRS and YFSETQ. With 4 bases clipped from V and 4 bases from J, the junction kept 6 bases outside the gene matches. The CDR3 length is 16 residues. CDR3 bases: TGCGCCAGCAGCCCTAGAGGGACTAGCGGGGGAGAGACCCAGTACTTC. As protein: CASSPRGTSGGETQYF. Supplemented by reference TRBV5-1 and TRBJ2-5, the full variable domain reads KAGVTQTPRYLIKTRGQQVTLSCSPISGHRSVSWYQQTPGQGLQFLFEYFSETQRNKGNFPGRFSGRQFSNSRSEMNVSTLELGDSALYLCASSPRGTSGGETQYFGPGTRLLVL.

CDR3 bases: TGTGCCAGCAGCTTAGGGACAGTGAGCAATCAGCCCCAGCATTTT. Translation: CASSLGTVSNQPQHF. J is TRBJ1-5 and V is TRBV7-8; tentative D call: TRBD1 (6 bases). This CDR3 has 15 residues. V was clipped by 1 base and J by 1 base, with 8 bases between them. CDR1 is SGHVS, CDR2 FQNEAQ, per germline.